This section outlines one T cell receptor (beta chain) sequence together with its context. Looked up from germline, CDR1 is SGHRS and CDR2 is YFSETQ. This CDR3 is built from 12 residues. V lost 3 bases to trimming and J lost 7 bases, with 10 bases between them. The record originates from a study of blood T cell repertoires in COVID-19. Study information: Material from acute and convalescent COVID-19 was sourced from the United States, Italy and Spain.

Original methodology: Estimation of nucleated cell counts relied on the amplification of reference gene primers. TCRdb's copy holds only in-frame clones and misses some; the assay was immunoSEQ multiplex PCR. V and J calls and clone size are as listed in that table; D and trimming were resolved from the DNA. The data hold around 200,000 clones, with around 81% observed a single time. The sequence came from a human donor with acute or convalescent COVID-19. The donor label of this sample is uncertain. The rearrangement uses TRBV5-1 and TRBJ1-2; tentatively, D is TRBD1 (5 bases). What was sequenced was peripheral blood. CDR3 region: CASSWGTSGYTF. The CDR3 nucleotides read TGCGCCAGCAGCTGGGGGACTAGTGGCTACACCTTC.